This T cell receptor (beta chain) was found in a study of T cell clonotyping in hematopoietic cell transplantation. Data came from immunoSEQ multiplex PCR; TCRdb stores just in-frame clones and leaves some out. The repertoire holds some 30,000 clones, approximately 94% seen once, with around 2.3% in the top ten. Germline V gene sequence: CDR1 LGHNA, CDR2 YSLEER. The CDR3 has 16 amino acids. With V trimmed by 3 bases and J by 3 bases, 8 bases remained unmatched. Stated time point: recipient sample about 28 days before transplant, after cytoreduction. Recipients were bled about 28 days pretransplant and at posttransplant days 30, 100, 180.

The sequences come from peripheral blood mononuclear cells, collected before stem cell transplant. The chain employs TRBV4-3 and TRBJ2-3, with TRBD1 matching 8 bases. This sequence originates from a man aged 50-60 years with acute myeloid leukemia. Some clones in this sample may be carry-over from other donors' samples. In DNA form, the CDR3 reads TGCGCCAGCAGCCACATAACAGGGGGGCGTACAGATACGCAGTATTTT. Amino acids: CASSHITGGRTDTQYF.